A selection of T cell receptor beta chains follows, all from one sample in a study of shared clonotypes between healthy human individuals. Using immunoSEQ multiplex PCR, the repertoire was profiled, and TCRdb retains in-frame clones only, with some absent. The sample has about 2.4 million clones, around nine tenths seen once; the top ten hold over 0.12%. Material for sequencing was naive CD4+ T cells sorted from blood. The receptors derive from a man aged 18 to 30 in good health. The CDR3 runs from the conserved cysteine through the conserved F or W. The D gene is left open where the match is weak. Only some rows state a clone size, as once, few, many or a class for expanded clones.

D gene	V gene	clone size	J gene	CDR3 DNA	CDR3 protein
TRBD1	TRBV18	.	TRBJ2-1	TGTGCCAGCTCACCGTCCGGGACAGGGGACTACAATGAGCAGTTCTTC	CASSPSGTGDYNEQFF
.	TRBV10-2	.	TRBJ2-5	TGCGCCAGCAGTGAGTCGACAGGAGGCAGGGGTACACGAGAGACCCAGTACTTC	CASSESTGGRGTRETQYF
.	TRBV6-1	once	TRBJ2-7	TGTGCCAGCAGTTATATAGGAGTCTACGAGCAGTACTTC	CASSYIGVYEQYF
.	TRBV2	.	TRBJ2-1	TGTGCCAGCAGTGAGAGAGATGAGCAGTTCTTC	CASSERDEQFF
.	TRBV9	.	TRBJ2-3	TGTGCCAGCAGCGTGGCGGCGCCTACAGATACGCAGTATTTT	CASSVAAPTDTQYF
.	TRBV30	.	TRBJ2-2	TGTGCCTGGAGTGTACACACCGGGGAGCTGTTTTTT	CAWSVHTGELFF
TRBD2	TRBV7-7	once	TRBJ2-5	TGTGCTAGCAGCAACTTAGCGGGACAAGAGACCCAGTACTTC	CASSNLAGQETQYF
.	TRBV5-1	.	TRBJ1-4	TGCGCCAGCAGCCGCTCCCCCGACGGAGGTCGTAATGAAAAACTGTTTTTT	CASSRSPDGGRNEKLFF
.	TRBV15	.	TRBJ1-4	TGTGCCACCAGCAGTACACAGTTAACTAATGAAAAACTGTTTTTT	CATSSTQLTNEKLFF
.	TRBV30	.	TRBJ1-4	TGTGCCTGGCACGCCAATGAAAAACTGTTTTTT	CAWHANEKLFF
.	TRBV27	.	TRBJ2-1	TGTGCCAGCAGTTTCCCAGGGCTACCGTACAATGAGCAGTTCTTC	CASSFPGLPYNEQFF